This T cell receptor (beta chain) was captured by sequencing in a study of T cells expressing NK-cell markers. Study-wide context: In sorted CD3+CD56+NKG2C+, CD3+CD56+NKG2C- and CD3+CD56-NKG2C+ T cells, TCR beta repertoires were obtained. Findings and limits, study-wide: Specificity for HCMV among expanded NKG2C+ T cell clones was not established.

5'RACE template switching built TCR beta cDNA with unique molecular identifiers. After re-calling the 5' RACE reads, TCRdb lists one entry per CDR3 protein, DNA absent. This sample's table has about 370,000 distinct CDR3 sequences. To note about this clonotype: As yet, its antigen is unknown.

Germline values: CDR1 LGHDT, CDR2 YNNKEL (reference sequence). CDR3 length: 15 residues. This TCR came from a woman aged 45 to 65 in good health. The sample taken for sequencing was blood T cells: a sorted CD56 or NKG2C T cell subset, CD4+ or CD8+ T cells, or bulk PBMC T cells (not recorded which). This sequence joins TRBV3-1 and TRBJ2-1; without DNA, the TCRdb call of TRBD1 cannot be checked. The CDR3: CASVESWGPSNEQFF.